The entry that follows covers one TCR beta chain sequence. This record comes from a study of T cell responses to AZD1222 COVID-19 vaccine. Trimming cost V 5 bases and J 4 bases; bases outside gene matches: 8. The CDR3 extends over 16 amino acids. Germline V gene data show CDR1 as SGHRS and CDR2 as YFSETQ. Assay used: immunoSEQ multiplex PCR; TCRdb lists only in-frame clones, some missing. The data show about 170,000 clones, 75% to 90% seen once. The receptor was derived from an adult in good health. This specimen consisted of peripheral blood, obtained on day 0 of AZD1222 vaccination. This chain uses TRBV5-1 with TRBJ2-2; TRBD2 aligns across 10 bases. Written as DNA, the CDR3 is TGCGCCAGCAGATTTCTAGCGGGGGACTCCACCGGGGAGCTGTTTTTT. Translating it yields CASRFLAGDSTGELFF. The full variable domain, with the rest looked up from reference TRBV5-1 and TRBJ2-2, is KAGVTQTPRYLIKTRGQQVTLSCSPISGHRSVSWYQQTPGQGLQFLFEYFSETQRNKGNFPGRFSGRQFSNSRSEMNVSTLELGDSALYLCASRFLAGDSTGELFFGEGSRLTVL.